These T cell receptor beta chains were read from a single sample in a study of control samples from healthy donors and cancer patients. This table comes from immunoSEQ multiplex PCR, and its TCRdb copy is limited to in-frame clones, with some not included. The sample records about 98,000 clones, around 90% being singletons. The sequencing sample was made of blood. The source is a woman aged 18-30 years in good health. CDR3s leave out the opening cysteine and the closing phenylalanine or tryptophan.

V: TRBV14
CDR3: ASSRSRGGELF

V: TRBV24-1
CDR3: ATSDFLDSPTDTQY

V: TRBV3-1/TRBV3-2
CDR3: ASSQDQTRSGGYT

V: TRBV19
CDR3: ASNEWGSSYEQY

V: TRBV27
CDR3: ASSSLSTGRTEAF

V: TRBV19
CDR3: ASSGQVVGSPLH

V: TRBV25-1
CDR3: ASSGFTGGDNEKLF

V: TRBV7-8
CDR3: ASSLGRQGYEQY

V: TRBV30
CDR3: AWSSRYEQY

V: TRBV27
CDR3: ASSPGSGRGVIYEQY

V: TRBV28
CDR3: ASSSGQRRREQY

V: TRBV18
CDR3: ASSPGTGNQPQH

V: TRBV11-2
CDR3: ASSRIVRGINNEKLF

V: TRBV12-3/TRBV12-4
CDR3: ASSLSSYNEQF

V: TRBV19
CDR3: ASSKGQYRGDEKLF

V: TRBV27
CDR3: ASSPGTSGAQETQY

V: TRBV19
CDR3: ASSGGTDTNEKLF

V: TRBV2
CDR3: ASSAGQGSVTEAF

V: TRBV7-2
CDR3: ASSPGQGANYEQY

V: TRBV27
CDR3: ASSSTVGIGREQY

V: TRBV7-2
CDR3: ASSSGTGLNQPQH

V: TRBV27
CDR3: ASSPGTANTEAF

V: TRBV28
CDR3: ASSLDLAGDQETQY

V: TRBV7-9
CDR3: ASSLAHTDTQY

V: TRBV4-2
CDR3: ASSPRRVTGNSPLH

V: TRBV3-1/TRBV3-2
CDR3: ASSHLGNGGYT

V: TRBV19
CDR3: ASSIDWLWLAGVETQY

V: TRBV13
CDR3: ASSPGTNHTDTQY

V: TRBV30
CDR3: AWKVGPGSSYEQY

V: TRBV3-1/TRBV3-2
CDR3: ASSQIGVDNEKLF

V: TRBV30
CDR3: AWMVTAGPLNEQF

V: TRBV10-3
CDR3: AISEWGTGRATEAF

V: TRBV7-8
CDR3: ASSLFGVRETQY

V: TRBV5-6
CDR3: ASSLDQGRNTIY

V: TRBV6-5
CDR3: ASKDAASSVGYT

V: TRBV6-5
CDR3: ASSWGIDNEQF

V: TRBV19
CDR3: ASSMEGSYNSPLH

V: TRBV5-1
CDR3: ASSLVTGGFYEQY

V: TRBV4-1
CDR3: ASSQDRGSYGYT

V: TRBV24-1
CDR3: ATSDFRTGEAEQY

V: TRBV19
CDR3: ASSLRTGEAF

V: TRBV7-9
CDR3: ASSSVVAYEQY

V: TRBV18
CDR3: ASSPSGNYGYT

V: TRBV9
CDR3: ASSVDPKGLAVDEQF

V: TRBV7-8
CDR3: ASSLAGRASYNEQF

V: TRBV6-1
CDR3: ASSEVSAGTAYGYT

V: TRBV10-2
CDR3: ASSGSRDSHNEQF

V: TRBV5-4
CDR3: ASSLANQETQY

V: TRBV28
CDR3: ASSTRITDTQY

V: TRBV2
CDR3: ASSVDSWGYEQF

V: TRBV28
CDR3: ASSLYTEAF

V: TRBV11-2
CDR3: ASSLDGGAAQPQH

V: TRBV5-4
CDR3: ASSLDWSDTQY

V: TRBV4-3
CDR3: ASSQALAGQKNIQY

V: TRBV5-4
CDR3: ASSLSSGGARARETQY

V: TRBV6-2/TRBV6-3
CDR3: ASSFTLAGGTEAF

V: TRBV7-9
CDR3: ASSKSGGKTGELF

V: TRBV5-1
CDR3: ASRSTPPYEQY

V: TRBV5-4
CDR3: ASSPPGERYNEQF

V: TRBV25-1
CDR3: ASSESRGLGNNEQF